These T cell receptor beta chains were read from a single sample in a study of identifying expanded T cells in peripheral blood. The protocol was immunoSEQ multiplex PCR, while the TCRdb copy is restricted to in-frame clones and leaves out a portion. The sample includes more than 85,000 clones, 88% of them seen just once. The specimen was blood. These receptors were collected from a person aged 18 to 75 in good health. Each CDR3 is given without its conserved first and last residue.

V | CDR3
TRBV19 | ASSSPMTLGQGNQPQH
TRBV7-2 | ASSQSMSGRLNTNTEAF
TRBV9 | ASTQTEATNEKLF
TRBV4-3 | ASSRTGVGEKLF
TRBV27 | ASSLRGRSSGNTIY
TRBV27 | ASNYGDTQY
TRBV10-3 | ATSGGARETQY
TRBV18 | ASSPEGYEQY
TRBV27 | ASSPILAGGFNEQF
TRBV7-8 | ASSLKLGGSYEQY
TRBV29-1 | SVVLDYEQY
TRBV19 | ASSNIDRVTEAF
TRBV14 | ASSQRPTDSYEQY
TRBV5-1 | ASSLDSAPNTEAF
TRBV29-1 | SIRSRDYNEQF
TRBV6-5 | ASSSPRDNTEAF
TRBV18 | ASSPNLAGDDEQF
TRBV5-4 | ASSNPYSGDETQY
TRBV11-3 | ASSPGQGAETQY
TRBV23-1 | ASSQSLGGAGLF
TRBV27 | ASSQGQDTDTQY
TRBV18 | ASSPEIAKNIQY
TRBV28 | ASSSRAGEQY
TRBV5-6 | ASSLDQSNQPQH
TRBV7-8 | ASSLESAGGYSYEQY
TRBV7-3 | ASSSNPAGSSTDTQY
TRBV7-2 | ASSLDYEQY
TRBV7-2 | ASSSRRAGELF
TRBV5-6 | ASSLLLGTSGRYEQY
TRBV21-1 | ASSKLTGNTEAF
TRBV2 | ASSADRGGYNEQF
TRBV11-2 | ASISGWGTGELF
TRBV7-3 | ASSLEHNEQF
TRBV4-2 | ASSQESMAYGYT
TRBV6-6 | ASSEDRGVDTQY
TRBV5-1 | ASSLDGESNQPQH
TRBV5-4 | ASSLGGRVSYEQY
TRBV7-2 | ASSPIGETQY